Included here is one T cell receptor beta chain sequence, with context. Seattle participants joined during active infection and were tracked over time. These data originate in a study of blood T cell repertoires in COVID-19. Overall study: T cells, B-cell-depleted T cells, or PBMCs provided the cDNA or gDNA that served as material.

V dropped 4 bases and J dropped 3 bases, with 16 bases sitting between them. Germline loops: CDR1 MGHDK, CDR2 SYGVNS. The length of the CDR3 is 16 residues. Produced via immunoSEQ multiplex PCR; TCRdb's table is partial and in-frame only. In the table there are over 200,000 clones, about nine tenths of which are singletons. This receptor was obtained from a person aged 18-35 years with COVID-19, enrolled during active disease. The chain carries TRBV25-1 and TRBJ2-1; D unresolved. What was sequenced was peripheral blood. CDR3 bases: TGTGCCAGCAGTGGTGCCCCCCCAGGCCTCTACAATGAGCAGTTCTTC. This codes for CASSGAPPGLYNEQFF.